A selection of T cell receptor beta chains follows, all from one sample in a study of CD8 T cells in Susac syndrome. TCRdb ran MiXCR on the immunoSEQ multiplex PCR reads and lists one entry per CDR3 protein. Of some 450,000 distinct CDR3 sequences listed, around 83% are singletons. The sample comprised CD8+ T cells from PBMCs. These receptors were taken from a human donor with multiple sclerosis. CDR3s include the opening cysteine and the closing phenylalanine or tryptophan. The D gene is left open where the match is weak. Not every row has a clone size; where given, it reads once, few, many or a size class.

D	V	size	J	DNA	CDR3
-	TRBV20-1	-	TRBJ2-1	TGCAGTGCTAAAGAAGCGGCGTACTCCTACAATGAGCAGTTCTTC	CSAKEAAYSYNEQFF
TRBD1	TRBV7-9	-	TRBJ2-7	TGTGCCAGCAGCATCTCCGGGACAGGGGACTACGAGCAGTACTTC	CASSISGTGDYEQYF
TRBD1	TRBV5-4	-	TRBJ2-5	TGTGCCAGCAGTCGCGACCCTGGGACAGGGGGGGAGGAGACCCAGTACTTC	CASSRDPGTGGEETQYF
-	TRBV29-1	-	TRBJ2-6	TGCAGCGTCCAGGGCGTCTCTGGGGCCAACGTCCTGACTTTC	CSVQGVSGANVLTF
TRBD1	TRBV7-9	-	TRBJ2-7	TGTGCCAGCAGCCCTCCCGAGACAGGGTACCACGAGCAGTACTTC	CASSPPETGYHEQYF
TRBD2	TRBV20-1	-	TRBJ2-7	TGCAGTGCTAGAACCTACGGGACTAGCGTCTACGAGCAGTACTTC	CSARTYGTSVYEQYF
TRBD1	TRBV6-2/TRBV6-3	few	TRBJ1-1	TGTGCCAGCAGCCACGACAGGGTCATGAACACTGAAGCTTTCTTT	CASSHDRVMNTEAFF
-	TRBV29-1	-	TRBJ1-2	TGCAGCGTTGAAGAGGAAATTAGCTATGGCTACACCTTC	CSVEEEISYGYTF
-	TRBV27	-	TRBJ1-6	TGTGCCAGCAGTTTCGGGGGATCGGGGTCACCCCTCCACTTT	CASSFGGSGSPLHF
TRBD2	TRBV30	-	TRBJ2-1	TGTGCCTGGAGTGCCCTTTTCGAGTCCGGGGGGACCTACAATGAGCAGTTCTTC	CAWSALFESGGTYNEQFF
-	TRBV7-9	-	TRBJ2-1	TGTGCCAGCAGCTTAGCCTTGGAAAACCCTTGGGATGAGCAGTTCTTC	CASSLALENPWDEQFF
-	TRBV7-9	-	TRBJ2-7	TGTGCCAGCAGCGCCGGATCTATGTTTAACTACGAGCAGTACTTC	CASSAGSMFNYEQYF
TRBD1	TRBV30	-	TRBJ1-1	TGTGCCTGCCGGGACAGACCGAACACTGAAGCTTTCTTT	CACRDRPNTEAFF
TRBD1	TRBV20-1	-	TRBJ2-3	TGCAGTGCTCCCGGGGACAGGGGATTCACAGATACGCAGTATTTT	CSAPGDRGFTDTQYF
TRBD2	TRBV9	few	TRBJ2-1	TGTGCCAGCAGCGTTGGGCTAGCGGGAGCCTACAATGAGCAGTTCTTC	CASSVGLAGAYNEQFF
TRBD1	TRBV20-1	-	TRBJ1-1	TGCAGTGCTGGGCAGGGGGTGAACACTGAAGCTTTCTTT	CSAGQGVNTEAFF
TRBD1	TRBV4-1	-	TRBJ1-2	TGCGCCAGCAGCCTCGGACAGGGGGAAATGGGCTACACCTTC	CASSLGQGEMGYTF
-	TRBV19	once	TRBJ2-2	TGTGCCAGTAGTATAGATCTAGATCGATACACCGGGGAGCTGTTTTTT	CASSIDLDRYTGELFF
-	TRBV19	-	TRBJ2-2	TGTGCCAGTACCAGGGGGGAAGGGGAGCTGTTTTTT	CASTRGEGELFF
-	TRBV29-1	-	TRBJ2-5	TGCAGCGTTGAAGATCTTGGATCCCAAAGCTCGGGGCAAGAGACCCAGTACTTC	CSVEDLGSQSSGQETQYF
TRBD1	TRBV29-1	once	TRBJ2-7	TGCAGCGTTGAAACCGGGACAGGGAAGGGTACCTACGAGCAGTACTTC	CSVETGTGKGTYEQYF
-	TRBV12-3/TRBV12-4	once	TRBJ1-5	TGTGCCAGCAGTCCCCCGTTACCCGGCAATCAGCCCCAGCATTTT	CASSPPLPGNQPQHF
TRBD1	TRBV5-1	-	TRBJ2-2	TGCGCCAGCAGCTGGGGGTGGACAGGGTCGTTTCAATTGAACACCGGGGAGCTGTTTTTT	CASSWGWTGSFQLNTGELFF
-	TRBV6-1	few	TRBJ2-1	TGTGCCAGCAGTGGGAATAACCCCTATGAGCAGTTCTTC	CASSGNNPYEQFF
TRBD1	TRBV5-6	few	TRBJ2-7	TGTGCCAGCAGTCTGGGACAGGAAGACTCCTACGAGCAGTACTTC	CASSLGQEDSYEQYF
-	TRBV29-1	-	TRBJ2-2	TGCAGCGTTTTGGACACCGGGGAGCTGTTTTTT	CSVLDTGELFF
TRBD1	TRBV6-1	-	TRBJ1-5	TGTGCCAGCAGCGAGACAGGGATGCATCAGCCCCAGCATTTT	CASSETGMHQPQHF
-	TRBV5-6	-	TRBJ1-1	TGTGCCAGCAGCGGAACCAAGGAGAGTGTAAACACTGAAGCTTTCTTT	CASSGTKESVNTEAFF
-	TRBV12-3/TRBV12-4	-	TRBJ2-3	TGTGCCAGCACTTTTAGTAGCACAGATACGCAGTATTTT	CASTFSSTDTQYF
-	TRBV28	-	TRBJ2-7	TGTGCCAGCAGTTTATTTCAGGCCGCAGCCTACGAGCAGTACTTC	CASSLFQAAAYEQYF
-	TRBV11-2	-	TRBJ2-3	TGTGCCAGCAGCTTCCGCGGGACCACAGATACGCAGTATTTT	CASSFRGTTDTQYF
-	TRBV4-1	-	TRBJ1-1	TGCGCCAGCAGCCAAGATTGGGAAAGGCTGAACACTGAAGCTTTCTTT	CASSQDWERLNTEAFF
-	TRBV2	-	TRBJ2-7	TGTGCCAGCAGTGACTGGGGCCTTCAGGACGAGCAGTACTTC	CASSDWGLQDEQYF
-	TRBV6-5	-	TRBJ2-5	TGTGCCAGCAGTATGGCTGTGCGGGGCGGAGAGACCCAGTACTTC	CASSMAVRGGETQYF
-	TRBV4-1	-	TRBJ1-1	TGCGCCAGCAGCCAATCCCCCGGGACCGTGAACACTGAAGCTTTCTTT	CASSQSPGTVNTEAFF
-	TRBV6-5	-	TRBJ1-5	TGTGCCAGCAGACTCTCCCCGGGGCAGCCCCAGCATTTT	CASRLSPGQPQHF
-	TRBV27	-	TRBJ2-7	TGTGCCAGCAGCCCCCAACCCACGAGCTCCTACGAGCAGTACTTC	CASSPQPTSSYEQYF
-	TRBV29-1	-	TRBJ2-1	TGCAGAGCTGAAGGGGCCCCTCTAACCAATGAGCAGTTCTTC	CRAEGAPLTNEQFF
-	TRBV4-1	-	TRBJ1-1	TGCGCCAGCAGGGCGGGGTGGGGGGGGAACACTGAAGCTTTCTTT	CASRAGWGGNTEAFF
-	TRBV4-2	-	TRBJ1-1	TGTGCCAGCAGCCAAGAATTCGGATATAACACTGAAGCTTTCTTT	CASSQEFGYNTEAFF
TRBD2	TRBV7-6	-	TRBJ2-1	TGTGCCAGCAGGGAAGAGGGAGCGGGAGGTGGTGAGCAGTTCTTC	CASREEGAGGGEQFF
-	TRBV7-2	-	TRBJ2-7	TGTGCCAGCAGCCCCCGACACCTCGACCCCAACTACGAGCAGTACTTC	CASSPRHLDPNYEQYF
TRBD1	TRBV30	-	TRBJ2-5	TGTGCCTGGGGTATCGGACAGGGGACACAAGAGACCCAGTACTTC	CAWGIGQGTQETQYF
-	TRBV20-1	-	TRBJ1-1	TGCAGTGCTAGAGATTTTCGGGGGGCGAACACTGAAGCTTTCTTT	CSARDFRGANTEAFF
-	TRBV15	-	TRBJ2-3	TGTGCCACCAGCAGAGATAGGGACACCCTCACAGATACGCAGTATTTT	CATSRDRDTLTDTQYF
TRBD2	TRBV10-3	few	TRBJ2-7	TGTGCCATCAGTGGCACCGCTGGCGGGGGAACCTACGAGCAGTACTTC	CAISGTAGGGTYEQYF
TRBD1	TRBV6-2/TRBV6-3	-	TRBJ1-1	TGTGCCAGCAGCTCGGACAGGGAGGAGCGGAACACTGAAGCTTTCTTT	CASSSDREERNTEAFF
-	TRBV12-5	-	TRBJ1-2	TGTGCTAGTGGGCGGGCAGGGAAGTCGGAGCTTTATGGCTACACCTTC	CASGRAGKSELYGYTF
-	TRBV2	-	TRBJ2-1	TGTGCCAGCAGTGAAGGCCGATCCCTGGCGGTTGAGCAGTTCTTC	CASSEGRSLAVEQFF
-	TRBV2	-	TRBJ1-1	TGTGCCAGCAGTCGGGAATATGGGGGGAGCACTGAAGCTTTCTTT	CASSREYGGSTEAFF
-	TRBV24-1	-	TRBJ2-1	TGTGCCACCAGTGCTGGAGGGGTCGGGGATGAGCAGTTCTTC	CATSAGGVGDEQFF
-	TRBV14	once	TRBJ2-7	TGTGCCAGCAGCCAAGAGGACGCTGGACCCTACGAGCAGTACTTC	CASSQEDAGPYEQYF
-	TRBV5-1	-	TRBJ2-5	TGCGCCAGCAGCTTGGCGGCAGGGTTCTTAGAGACCCAGTACTTC	CASSLAAGFLETQYF
-	TRBV30	-	TRBJ1-2	TGTGCCTGGAGTCAGTATGGCTACACCTTC	CAWSQYGYTF
-	TRBV7-9	-	TRBJ1-1	TGTGCCAGCAGCTTAGTGGGGCAGGGCGATCAAGCTTTCTTT	CASSLVGQGDQAFF
-	TRBV4-1	-	TRBJ2-7	TGCGCCAGCGGAAGTTTCGGGGGGCACTCCTACGAGCAGTACTTC	CASGSFGGHSYEQYF
-	TRBV19	-	TRBJ2-1	TGTGCCAGTAGTATAGACCGGGGAAGCTCCTACAATGAGCAGTTCTTC	CASSIDRGSSYNEQFF
TRBD1	TRBV3-1	once	TRBJ2-7	TGTGCCAGCAGCCAAGTATCGAGGGACAGGGTCCACGAGCAGTACTTC	CASSQVSRDRVHEQYF
-	TRBV18	-	TRBJ1-5	TGTGCCGGCTCACCACCGGGGAATCAGCCCCAGCATTTT	CAGSPPGNQPQHF
TRBD1	TRBV19	-	TRBJ2-2	TGTGCCAGTAGTGGGGACAGGGGGACCGGGGAGCTGTTTTTT	CASSGDRGTGELFF